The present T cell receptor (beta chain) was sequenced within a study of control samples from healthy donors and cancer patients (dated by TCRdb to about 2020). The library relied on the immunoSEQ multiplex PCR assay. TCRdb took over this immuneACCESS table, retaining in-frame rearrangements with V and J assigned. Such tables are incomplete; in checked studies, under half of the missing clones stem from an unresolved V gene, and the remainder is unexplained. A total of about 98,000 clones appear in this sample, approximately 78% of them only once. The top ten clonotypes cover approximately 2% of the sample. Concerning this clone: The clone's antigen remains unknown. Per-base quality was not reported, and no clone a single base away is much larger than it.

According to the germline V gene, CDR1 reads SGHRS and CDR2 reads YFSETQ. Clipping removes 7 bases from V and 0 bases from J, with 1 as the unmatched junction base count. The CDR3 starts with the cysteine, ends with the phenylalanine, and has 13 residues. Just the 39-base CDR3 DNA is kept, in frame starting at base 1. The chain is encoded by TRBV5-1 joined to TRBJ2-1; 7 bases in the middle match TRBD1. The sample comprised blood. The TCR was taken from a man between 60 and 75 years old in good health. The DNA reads TGCGCCAGCCGGGACAGCTCCTACAATGAGCAGTTCTTC. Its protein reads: CASRDSSYNEQFF.